The TCR beta chain under discussion was sequenced for a study of blood T cells in healthy people across ages. Germline CDR1 is ENHRY and CDR2 is SYGVKD. The CDR3 runs 15 residues. The V segment lost 6 bases and the J segment 5 bases; nucleotides outside the gene matches: 6. A second PCR of roughly 7 to 11 cycles used a sample-barcoded 5' primer and a J-beta primer mix. MiXCR, applied by TCRdb to the 5' RACE reads, yields one record per CDR3 protein. The data hold roughly 680,000 distinct CDR3 sequences, with under 25% observed a single time. This sequence originates from a man in his 70s in good health. The V and J genes are TRBV10-3 and TRBJ2-3; the match to TRBD1 covers 12 bases. The sample was blood. The CDR3 coding sequence is TGTGCCATCAGCAGGGACAGGGGGCGAGAAGATACGCAGTATTTT. It specifies CAISRDRGREDTQYF.